What follows are 30 T cell receptor beta chains derived from one specimen sequenced in a study of cytomegalovirus exposure and HLA in healthy donors. PCR employed 60 Vbeta and 13 Jbeta primers. Sequencing was performed with immunoSEQ multiplex PCR; in TCRdb, only in-frame clones are kept and a portion is missing. Of fewer than 150,000 clones detected, around 77% appear once; the ten largest clones hold less than 6%. Sequencing used PBMCs. These receptor sequences come from a woman aged 25 to 39 in good health and CMV-seropositive.

The chain joins TRBV6-4 to TRBJ1-1; D not certain. This CDR3 is built from 13 residues. The V gene's germline CDR1 is MRHNA and CDR2 SNTAGT. Trimming cost V 6 bases and J 4 bases, with 12 bases left between them. This chain's CDR3 is CASRKLAGTEAFF. For the CDR3, the DNA is TGTGCCAGCAGAAAGTTAGCGGGCACTGAAGCTTTCTTT.

The chain couples TRBV7-3 to TRBJ2-1; 12 positions match TRBD2. The length of the CDR3 is 18 residues. Per germline, CDR1 SGHTA and CDR2 FQGTGA. After removal of 1 base from V and 3 bases from J, the junction contained 7 bases not matched to a gene. The DNA for the CDR3 is TGTGCCAGCAGCTTAAGGGCTAGCGGGGGGGCTTTCTACAATGAGCAGTTCTTC. Protein product: CASSLRASGGAFYNEQFF.

This clone was recorded a few times. The chain combines TRBV10-2 with TRBJ1-1; a weak D match, TRBD1 (6 bases). This CDR3 has 14 residues. Trimming took off 5 bases at V and 0 bases at J, with 10 bases between the two ends. The germline V gene encodes CDR1 WSHSY and CDR2 SAAADI. Here the CDR3 DNA reads TGCGCCAGCAGTACCACAGGGATGAACACTGAAGCTTTCTTT. It codes for CASSTTGMNTEAFF.

This clone has just a few counts. The chain has TRBV6-6 and TRBJ1-1, with 8 positions matching TRBD1. This CDR3 is 15 amino acids long. Germline CDR1 is MNHNY and CDR2 is SVGAGI (reference sequence). V gave up 7 bases and J gave up 7 bases; unmatched junction bases: 14. The CDR3: CASIYPGRGRREAFF. The CDR3, as DNA: TGTGCCAGCATCTACCCAGGCAGGGGGCGGCGTGAAGCTTTCTTT.

Only one count was recorded for this clone. The V call is TRBV7-3, the J call TRBJ2-2, with D perhaps TRBD2 (6 bases). Germline V CDR1 and CDR2: SGHTA, FQGTGA. The CDR3 spans 16 residues. Trimming pared 4 bases from V and 1 base from J, leaving 13 bases between. In DNA, the CDR3 is TGTGCCAGCAGCTCCCCATACGGGGGGAACACCGGGGAGCTGTTTTTT. The encoded protein is CASSSPYGGNTGELFF.

The gene calls are TRBV7-9 and TRBJ1-2, with 7 bases lining up with TRBD1. From germline, CDR1 is SEHNR and CDR2 FQNEAQ (reference sequence). CDR3 length: 17 residues. J gave up 7 bases and V 5 bases, and 19 bases lay outside the gene matches. The CDR3 loop is CASSNVPFLRDSLGYTF. The CDR3 coding sequence is TGTGCCAGCAGCAATGTGCCGTTCCTCCGGGACAGTCTTGGCTACACCTTC.

J is TRBJ1-5 and V is TRBV6-1, with TRBD1 as a possible D gene (5 bases). V shed 4 bases and J shed 0 bases, with 13 bases lying between them. The CDR3 runs 16 residues. CDR1 MNHNS and CDR2 SASEGT come from the germline V gene. The CDR3 nucleotides read TGTGCCAGCAGTGTGCGGCAGGGATATAGCAATCAGCCCCAGCATTTT. It encodes CASSVRQGYSNQPQHF.

The chain employs TRBV27 and TRBJ2-3; TRBD2 agrees at 8 bases. V shed 6 bases and J 3 bases; nucleotides not matched to a gene: 5. The CDR3 has 14 amino acids. Germline values: CDR1 MNHEY, CDR2 SMNVEV (reference sequence). The CDR3 loop is CASSLLAATDTQYF. The DNA of the CDR3 is TGTGCCAGCAGCCTACTAGCGGCGACAGATACGCAGTATTTT.

This chain links TRBV19 with TRBJ1-2, with 8 positions matching TRBD1. The CDR3 covers 13 residues. V lost 7 bases and J lost 6; bases outside the gene matches: 7. Germline V gives CDR1 LNHDA, CDR2 SQIVND (reference sequence). The chain's CDR3 is CASNLGQGNGYTF. The CDR3 region has the DNA TGTGCCAGTAATTTAGGACAGGGTAATGGCTACACCTTC.

The chain links TRBV30 to TRBJ2-1; TRBD2 aligns across 7 bases. Germline V lookup: CDR1 GTSNPN, CDR2 SVGIG (reference sequence). Trimming removed 2 bases from V and 7 bases from J; junction bases left unmatched: 11. This CDR3 contains 15 residues. As DNA, the CDR3 is TGTGCCTGGAGTTCGTTCGGCGGGAGTGGAAATGAGCAGTTCTTC. This encodes CAWSSFGGSGNEQFF.

V is TRBV10-3 and J is TRBJ2-7, with a possible D match to TRBD2 (6 bases). Germline CDR1 and CDR2: ENHRY and SYGVKD. The CDR3 is 16 residues long. Trimming cost V 6 bases and J 0 bases, with 18 bases left between them. The CDR3 sequence is CAIRDGGGEVSYEQYF. The CDR3 DNA is TGTGCCATCAGGGACGGGGGAGGAGAGGTCTCCTACGAGCAGTACTTC.

This clone was seen more than once but under ten times. The chain employs TRBV10-3 and TRBJ1-1, with 7 bases matching TRBD1. Germline V gene data show CDR1 as ENHRY and CDR2 as SYGVKD. The CDR3 totals 12 residues. With V trimmed by 7 bases and J by 11 bases, 10 bases remained unmatched. The CDR3 DNA reads as TGTGCCATCACCCCGACAGGGATGGAGGCTTTCTTT. It specifies CAITPTGMEAFF.

In DNA form, the CDR3 reads TGTGCCACAAGGGCGGGGGGCGCGGAGACCCAGTACTTC. Its protein is CATRAGGAETQYF. The chain is built from TRBV19 and TRBJ2-5; 8 nucleotides line up with TRBD2. Germline CDR1 and CDR2: LNHDA and SQIVND (reference sequence). The V and J ends lost 10 bases and 5 bases, in that order; junction bases with no gene match: 9. This CDR3 is 13 amino acids long.

CDR3 residues: CASSSLSGGVSTDTQYF. For the CDR3, the DNA is TGCGCCAGCAGCTCTCTCAGCGGGGGGGTTAGCACAGATACGCAGTATTTT. The chain joins TRBV5-1 to TRBJ2-3; 10 bases are shared with TRBD2. Germline V CDR1 and CDR2: SGHRS, YFSETQ. CDR3 length equals 17 residues. The V and J ends lost 3 bases and 0 bases, in that order; junction bases with no gene match: 7.

The CDR3 region has the DNA TGTGCCAGCAGCTTAGACAGGGGTAATTCACCCCTCCACTTT. Residues: CASSLDRGNSPLHF. This sequence joins TRBV7-3 and TRBJ1-6, with TRBD1 matching over 8 bases. Germline V CDR1 and CDR2: SGHTA, FQGTGA. The CDR3 is made up of 14 amino acids. V trimming: 2 bases; J trimming: 6 bases; junction bases outside the gene matches: 0.

The chain recombines TRBV7-9 with TRBJ2-2; D gene ambiguous. The CDR3 loop spans 15 amino acids. V was pared by 1 base and J by 4 bases, with 10 bases between. Germline V lookup: CDR1 SEHNR, CDR2 FQNEAQ (reference sequence). DNA for the CDR3: TGTGCCAGCAGCTTAGGTCCGGGTGGCACCGGGGAGCTGTTTTTT. Protein product: CASSLGPGGTGELFF.

This chain uses TRBV14 with TRBJ2-3; 8 nucleotides match TRBD2. The CDR3 has 17 amino acids. Per germline, CDR1 SGHDN and CDR2 FVKESK. The junction had 11 bases not matched to a gene; V was cut back by 3 bases and J by 3 bases. Written as DNA, the CDR3 is TGTGCCAGCAGCCAGAGGACTAGCTCGGTCGGTACAGATACGCAGTATTTT. Translation gives CASSQRTSSVGTDTQYF.

The chain recombines TRBV15 with TRBJ2-4; TRBD1 agrees at 7 bases. Losses at the gene ends were 2 bases for V and 6 bases for J; bases not matched to a gene: 7. Germline CDR1 is LNHNV and CDR2 is YYDKDF (reference sequence). The CDR3 is 15 amino acids. This CDR3 is CATSRYGQALNIQYF. CDR3 in DNA: TGTGCCACCAGCAGATACGGACAGGCATTAAACATTCAGTACTTC.

This chain connects TRBV2 to TRBJ1-1, with D possibly matching TRBD1 (6 bases). V was shortened by 7 bases and J by 1 base, with 10 bases between the two germline ends. Germline-derived CDR1 and CDR2 are SNHLY and FYNNEI. The CDR3 length is 13 residues. The DNA for the CDR3 is TGTGCCAGCACCTCGGACAGGAACACTGAAGCTTTCTTT. It translates to CASTSDRNTEAFF.

The J gene is TRBJ2-7, the V gene TRBV15, with TRBD1 matching over 7 bases. CDR1 and CDR2 from the germline V gene are LNHNV and YYDKDF (reference sequence). The CDR3 has 16 residues. After removal of 4 bases from V and 5 bases from J, the junction contained 14 bases not matched to a gene. This CDR3 is CATSKDPDRAPNEQYF. CDR3 nucleotide sequence: TGTGCCACCAGCAAAGACCCCGACAGGGCTCCCAACGAGCAGTACTTC. The variable domain in full, completed from reference TRBV15 and TRBJ2-7, reads DAMVIQNPRYQVTQFGKPVTLSCSQTLNHNVMYWYQQKSSQAPKLLFHYYDKDFNNEADTPDNFQSRRPNTSFCFLDIRSPGLGDTAMYLCATSKDPDRAPNEQYFGPGTRLTVT.

This clone occurred a few times. The chain carries TRBV7-8 and TRBJ1-1; 9 bases line up with TRBD1. This CDR3 is built from 17 residues. CDR1 and CDR2 from the germline V gene are SGHVS and FQNEAQ. Germline trimming cut 5 bases from V and 7 bases from J; bases unmatched to any gene: 17. Written as DNA, the CDR3 is TGTGCCAGCAGCCCACCCTTACGGACAGGGGAACGGGGTGAAGCTTTCTTT. Its protein is CASSPPLRTGERGEAFF.

The chain is built from TRBV4-1 and TRBJ2-3; D gene unclear. Trimming stripped 0 bases from V and 5 bases from J, with 6 bases between. This CDR3 has 13 amino acids. Germline CDR1 and CDR2: MGHRA and YSYEKL. Here the CDR3 DNA reads TGCGCCAGCAGCCAAGATCACAGAGATACGCAGTATTTT. Protein product: CASSQDHRDTQYF.

The chain has TRBV18 and TRBJ1-1; no firm D call. This CDR3 spans 15 amino acids. V lost 0 bases to trimming and J lost 11 bases, with 19 bases between them. CDR1 is KGHSH, CDR2 LQKENI, per germline. As DNA, the CDR3 is TGTGCCAGCTCACCACCGGGTGGTCAGACAACACAGGCTTTCTTT. Translated, it gives CASSPPGGQTTQAFF.

This clone was recorded a few times. This chain links TRBV4-2 with TRBJ1-2; D might be TRBD1 (6 bases). Germline loops: CDR1 LGHNA, CDR2 YNFKEQ. Trimming stripped 3 bases from V and 4 bases from J, with 24 bases between. The CDR3 covers 18 residues. The CDR3 nucleotides are TGTGCCAGCAGCCAGGCCCCACCGGGACACGCGATATTCTATGGCTACACCTTC. This gives the protein CASSQAPPGHAIFYGYTF.

The chain employs TRBV9 and TRBJ2-1, with 9 positions matching TRBD1. After removal of 8 bases from V and 3 bases from J, the junction contained 6 bases not matched to a gene. The germline V gene has CDR1 SGDLS and CDR2 YYNGEE. The CDR3 is made up of 14 amino acids. The CDR3 protein is CARRADRGYNEQFF. Written as DNA, the CDR3 is TGTGCCAGGAGGGCGGACAGGGGCTACAATGAGCAGTTCTTC.

This chain joins TRBV27 and TRBJ1-5; D call uncertain. The germline gives CDR1 MNHEY, CDR2 SMNVEV (reference sequence). Between the trimmed V and J ends, which lost 0 bases and 6 bases, there was a span of 6 bases. The CDR3 is 13 residues long. The CDR3 region has the DNA TGTGCCAGCAGTTTATCAGTGCGTCAGCCCCAGCATTTT. Its protein is CASSLSVRQPQHF.

This sequence joins TRBV6-1 and TRBJ2-5; TRBD2 matches 13 bases. Germline lookup yields CDR1 MNHNS and CDR2 SASEGT. The V gene end was trimmed by 0 bases and the J gene end by 5 bases; junction bases not matched to a gene: 6. The CDR3 runs to 17 residues. CDR3 loop: CASSEATSGRAGETQYF. CDR3 bases: TGTGCCAGCAGTGAAGCTACTAGCGGGAGGGCGGGGGAGACCCAGTACTTC.

The V and J genes are TRBV7-2 and TRBJ2-7; TRBD2 matches 14 bases. With 5 bases clipped from V and 7 bases from J, the junction kept 7 bases outside the gene matches. Germline CDR1 SGHTA, CDR2 FQGNSA. The CDR3 contains 15 residues. The CDR3 reads CASSPGLAGVEEQYF. Written as DNA, the CDR3 is TGTGCCAGCAGCCCGGGACTAGCGGGAGTCGAAGAGCAGTACTTC.

The V and J genes are TRBV7-8 and TRBJ1-1, with 7 bases that match TRBD1. This CDR3 spans 16 amino acids. Per the germline V gene, CDR1 is SGHVS and CDR2 is FQNEAQ. V was pared by 1 base and J by 2 bases, with 7 bases of the junction left unmatched. CDR3 in amino acids: CASSLEPGQLNTEAFF. The CDR3 nucleotides are TGTGCCAGCAGCTTAGAACCGGGACAGCTAAACACTGAAGCTTTCTTT.

V usage is TRBV6-6 and J usage is TRBJ1-1, with D perhaps matching TRBD1 (5 bases). The germline V gene has CDR1 MNHNY and CDR2 SVGAGI (reference sequence). Between the trimmed V and J ends, which lost 5 bases and 3 bases, there was a span of 16 bases. The CDR3 consists of 15 residues. In nucleotides, the CDR3 is TGTGCCAGCAGTAATCGTCGGGGGATGGACACTGAAGCTTTCTTT. As protein: CASSNRRGMDTEAFF.